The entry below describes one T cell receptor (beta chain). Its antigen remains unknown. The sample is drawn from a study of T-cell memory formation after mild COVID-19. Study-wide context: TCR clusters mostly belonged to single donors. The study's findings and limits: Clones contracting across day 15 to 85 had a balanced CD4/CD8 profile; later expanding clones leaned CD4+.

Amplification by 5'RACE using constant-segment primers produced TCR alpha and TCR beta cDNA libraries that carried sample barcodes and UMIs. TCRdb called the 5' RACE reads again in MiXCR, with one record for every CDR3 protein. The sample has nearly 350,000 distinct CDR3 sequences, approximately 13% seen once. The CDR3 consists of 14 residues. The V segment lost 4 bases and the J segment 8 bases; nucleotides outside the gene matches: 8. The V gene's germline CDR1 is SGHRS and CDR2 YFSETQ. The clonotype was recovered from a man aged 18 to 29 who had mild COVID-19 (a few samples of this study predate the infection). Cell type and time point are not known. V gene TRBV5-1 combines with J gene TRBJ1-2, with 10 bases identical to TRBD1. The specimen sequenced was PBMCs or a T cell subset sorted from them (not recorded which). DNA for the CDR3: TGCGCCAGCAGCCTAGGGACAGGGGTACAAGGCTACACCTTC. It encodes CASSLGTGVQGYTF. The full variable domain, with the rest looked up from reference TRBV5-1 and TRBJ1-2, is KAGVTQTPRYLIKTRGQQVTLSCSPISGHRSVSWYQQTPGQGLQFLFEYFSETQRNKGNFPGRFSGRQFSNSRSEMNVSTLELGDSALYLCASSLGTGVQGYTFGSGTRLTVV.